A selection of T cell receptor beta chains follows, all from one sample in a study of blood T cell repertoires in COVID-19. Assay: immunoSEQ multiplex PCR; the TCRdb copy retains only in-frame clones and omits some. Of about 180,000 clones in the sample, 87% are singletons; the top ten hold more than 1.5%. Material for sequencing was peripheral blood. These receptors originate from a woman aged 50 to 65 with acute or convalescent COVID-19. Each CDR3 is given with its conserved first and last residue. Fields, in order: J gene, clone size, D gene, V gene, CDR3 length, CDR3 DNA, CDR3 protein. D genes are given only for firm matches. For some rows the clone size is stated as once, few or many, or as a class when expanded; others skip it.

j_gene: TRBJ2-2; abundance: -; d_gene: TRBD2; v_gene: TRBV30; len: 16; CDR3nt: TGTGCCTGGAGTGTTGGACTAGCGGGAGTTACCGGGGAGCTGTTTTTT; CDR3aa: CAWSVGLAGVTGELFF
j_gene: TRBJ2-7; abundance: -; d_gene: TRBD2; v_gene: TRBV9; len: 16; CDR3nt: TGTGCCAGCAGCGTAGCTACTAGCGGGGCTCTCTACGAGCAGTACTTC; CDR3aa: CASSVATSGALYEQYF
j_gene: TRBJ1-1; abundance: -; d_gene: -; v_gene: TRBV19; len: 15; CDR3nt: TGTGCCAGTAGTATAGTCCGGGCGGGGGACACTGAAGCTTTCTTT; CDR3aa: CASSIVRAGDTEAFF
j_gene: TRBJ2-1; abundance: -; d_gene: TRBD2; v_gene: TRBV5-5; len: 18; CDR3nt: TGTGCCAGCATAGGCTCTAGCGGGAGGACTGATAGCTCAGATGAGCAGTTCTTC; CDR3aa: CASIGSSGRTDSSDEQFF
j_gene: TRBJ1-1; abundance: -; d_gene: -; v_gene: TRBV6-5; len: 15; CDR3nt: TGTGCCAGCAGTTACTCGTTTTTGGGAGGCACTGAAGCTTTCTTT; CDR3aa: CASSYSFLGGTEAFF
j_gene: TRBJ1-2; abundance: few; d_gene: TRBD1; v_gene: TRBV19; len: 14; CDR3nt: TGTGCCAGTAGTACCGGGACAGGGGACTATGGCTACACCTTC; CDR3aa: CASSTGTGDYGYTF
j_gene: TRBJ1-3; abundance: -; d_gene: -; v_gene: TRBV18; len: 15; CDR3nt: TGTGCCAGCTCACCACCGTACTTCTCTGGAAACACCATATATTTT; CDR3aa: CASSPPYFSGNTIYF
j_gene: TRBJ1-3; abundance: few; d_gene: -; v_gene: TRBV30; len: 11; CDR3nt: TGTGCCTGGAGCTCGGGAAACACCATATATTTT; CDR3aa: CAWSSGNTIYF
j_gene: TRBJ1-1; abundance: -; d_gene: TRBD1; v_gene: TRBV10-3; len: 14; CDR3nt: TGTGCCATCAGACAGGGGGGTGGGGACACTGAAGCTTTCTTT; CDR3aa: CAIRQGGGDTEAFF
j_gene: TRBJ2-4; abundance: once; d_gene: TRBD2; v_gene: TRBV3-1/TRBV3-2; len: 18; CDR3nt: TGTGCCAGCAGCCAAGATGCGACTCGGCTAGCGGGTAAAAACATTCAGTACTTC; CDR3aa: CASSQDATRLAGKNIQYF
j_gene: TRBJ1-4; abundance: -; d_gene: TRBD1; v_gene: TRBV18; len: 13; CDR3nt: TGTGCCAGCCAGACAGGGGGCGATGAAAAACTGTTTTTT; CDR3aa: CASQTGGDEKLFF
j_gene: TRBJ1-1; abundance: -; d_gene: TRBD1; v_gene: TRBV6-2/TRBV6-3; len: 13; CDR3nt: TGTGCCAGCAGCGGACAGGGGTACACTGAAGCTTTCTTT; CDR3aa: CASSGQGYTEAFF
j_gene: TRBJ1-6; abundance: -; d_gene: TRBD1; v_gene: TRBV30; len: 16; CDR3nt: TGTGCCTGGAGTGCCCCGGGACAGGCGCGCAATTCACCCCTCCACTTT; CDR3aa: CAWSAPGQARNSPLHF
j_gene: TRBJ1-2; abundance: -; d_gene: -; v_gene: TRBV24-1; len: 13; CDR3nt: TGTGCCACCAGTGATTTTCAGGGCCGTGGCTACACCTTC; CDR3aa: CATSDFQGRGYTF
j_gene: TRBJ1-4; abundance: few; d_gene: -; v_gene: TRBV5-1; len: 13; CDR3nt: TGCGCCAGCAGCTTGGCTAGTACTCTACAACTGTTTTTT; CDR3aa: CASSLASTLQLFF
j_gene: TRBJ2-1; abundance: -; d_gene: -; v_gene: TRBV24-1; len: 12; CDR3nt: TGTGCCACCAGTGATTTTCGGGGTGAGCAGTTCTTC; CDR3aa: CATSDFRGEQFF
j_gene: TRBJ2-3; abundance: -; d_gene: TRBD1; v_gene: TRBV9; len: 13; CDR3nt: TGTGCCAGCAGCCCGGGACAGTTCGATACGCAGTATTTT; CDR3aa: CASSPGQFDTQYF
j_gene: TRBJ1-5; abundance: -; d_gene: TRBD1; v_gene: TRBV3-1/TRBV3-2; len: 15; CDR3nt: TGTGCCAGCAGCCCTACAGGGGGGCATGGTCAGCCCCAGCATTTT; CDR3aa: CASSPTGGHGQPQHF
j_gene: TRBJ2-3; abundance: -; d_gene: -; v_gene: TRBV9; len: 14; CDR3nt: TGTGCCAGCAGCGAGGCACAGAGCACAGATACGCAGTATTTT; CDR3aa: CASSEAQSTDTQYF
j_gene: TRBJ1-5; abundance: -; d_gene: -; v_gene: TRBV10-3; len: 15; CDR3nt: TGTGCCATCAGTGAGTCGACAGATAGCAATCAGCCCCAGCATTTT; CDR3aa: CAISESTDSNQPQHF
j_gene: TRBJ1-2; abundance: -; d_gene: TRBD1; v_gene: TRBV2; len: 15; CDR3nt: TGTGCCAGGGCGGGTGGGACAGAAAACAACTATGGCTACACCTTC; CDR3aa: CARAGGTENNYGYTF
j_gene: TRBJ2-7; abundance: -; d_gene: -; v_gene: TRBV18; len: 12; CDR3nt: TGTGCCAGCTCGGAATCTAGTGCCGAGCAGTACTTC; CDR3aa: CASSESSAEQYF
j_gene: TRBJ2-1; abundance: -; d_gene: -; v_gene: TRBV30; len: 14; CDR3nt: TGTGCCTGGAGTCGCGGAGGGGCCCACAATGAGCAGTTCTTC; CDR3aa: CAWSRGGAHNEQFF
j_gene: TRBJ2-2; abundance: -; d_gene: TRBD1; v_gene: TRBV27; len: 14; CDR3nt: TGTGCCAGCAAGACAGGGTGGGTCACCGGGGAGCTGTTTTTT; CDR3aa: CASKTGWVTGELFF
j_gene: TRBJ2-6; abundance: once; d_gene: -; v_gene: TRBV24-1; len: 16; CDR3nt: TGTGCCACCAGTGATTTAGGGGTGCCCGGGGCCAACGTCCTGACTTTC; CDR3aa: CATSDLGVPGANVLTF
j_gene: TRBJ2-1; abundance: -; d_gene: TRBD2; v_gene: TRBV12-3/TRBV12-4; len: 12; CDR3nt: TGTGCCAGCAGCTATGGGACTAGCACTCAGTTCTTC; CDR3aa: CASSYGTSTQFF
j_gene: TRBJ2-2; abundance: -; d_gene: TRBD1; v_gene: TRBV30; len: 12; CDR3nt: TGTGCCTGGGGGACAGGGACCGGGGAGCTGTTTTTT; CDR3aa: CAWGTGTGELFF
j_gene: TRBJ2-4; abundance: -; d_gene: TRBD2; v_gene: TRBV4-3; len: 18; CDR3nt: TGCGCCAGCAGCCAAGATATAATTGGCGGGGGAGCCAAAAACATTCAGTACTTC; CDR3aa: CASSQDIIGGGAKNIQYF
j_gene: TRBJ2-1; abundance: -; d_gene: TRBD2; v_gene: TRBV7-3; len: 15; CDR3nt: TGTGCCAGCAGCCCGCGGACTAGCGGATACAATGAGCAGTTCTTC; CDR3aa: CASSPRTSGYNEQFF